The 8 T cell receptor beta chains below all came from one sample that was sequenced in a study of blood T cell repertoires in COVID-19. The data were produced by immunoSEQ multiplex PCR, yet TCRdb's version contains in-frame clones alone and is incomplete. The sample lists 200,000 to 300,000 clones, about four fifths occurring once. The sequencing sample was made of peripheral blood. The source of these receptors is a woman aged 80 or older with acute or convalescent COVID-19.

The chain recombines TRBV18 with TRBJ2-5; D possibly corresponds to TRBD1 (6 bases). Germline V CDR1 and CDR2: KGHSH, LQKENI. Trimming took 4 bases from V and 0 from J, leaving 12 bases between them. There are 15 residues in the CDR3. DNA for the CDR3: TGTGCCAGCTCACTTGAACAGGGATACCAAGAGACCCAGTACTTC. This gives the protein CASSLEQGYQETQYF.

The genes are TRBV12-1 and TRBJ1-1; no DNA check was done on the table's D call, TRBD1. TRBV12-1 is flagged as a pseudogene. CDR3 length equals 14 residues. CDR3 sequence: CASSLVQPNTEAFF. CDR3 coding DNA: TGTGCCAGCAGCTTGGTACAGCCGAACACTGAAGCTTTCTTT.

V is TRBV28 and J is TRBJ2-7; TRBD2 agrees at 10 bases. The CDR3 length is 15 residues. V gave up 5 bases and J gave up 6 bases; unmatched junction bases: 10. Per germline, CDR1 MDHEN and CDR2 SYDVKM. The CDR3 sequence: CASSPLLAGLLEQYF. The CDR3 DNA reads TGTGCCAGCAGTCCGCTACTAGCGGGGCTCCTCGAGCAGTACTTC.

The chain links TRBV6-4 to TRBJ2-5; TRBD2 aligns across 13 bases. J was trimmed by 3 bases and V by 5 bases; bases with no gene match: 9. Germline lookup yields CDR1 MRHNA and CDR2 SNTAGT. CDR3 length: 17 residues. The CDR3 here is CASSRGPTSGGEETQYF. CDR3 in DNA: TGTGCCAGCAGTCGCGGGCCCACTAGCGGGGGGGAAGAGACCCAGTACTTC.

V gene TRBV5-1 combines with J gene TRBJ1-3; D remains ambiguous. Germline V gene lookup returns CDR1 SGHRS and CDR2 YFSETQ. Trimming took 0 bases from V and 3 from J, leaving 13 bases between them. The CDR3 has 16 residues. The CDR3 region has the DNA TGCGCCAGCAGCTTGGAAGGCCTAGGCAGTGGAAACACCATATATTTT. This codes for CASSLEGLGSGNTIYF.

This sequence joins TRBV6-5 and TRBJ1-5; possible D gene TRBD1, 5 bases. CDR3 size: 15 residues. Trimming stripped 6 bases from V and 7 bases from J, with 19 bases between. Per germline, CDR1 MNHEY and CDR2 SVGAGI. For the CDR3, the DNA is TGTGCCAGCAGGTTGGACAACTCGTGGGGACAGCCCCAGCATTTT. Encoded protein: CASRLDNSWGQPQHF.

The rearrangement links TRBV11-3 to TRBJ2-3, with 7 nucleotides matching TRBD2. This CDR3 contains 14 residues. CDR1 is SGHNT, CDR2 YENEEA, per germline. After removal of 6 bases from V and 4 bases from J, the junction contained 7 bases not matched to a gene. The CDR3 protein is CASSRGGASDTQYF. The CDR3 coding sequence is TGTGCCAGCAGTCGCGGGGGAGCTTCAGATACGCAGTATTTT.

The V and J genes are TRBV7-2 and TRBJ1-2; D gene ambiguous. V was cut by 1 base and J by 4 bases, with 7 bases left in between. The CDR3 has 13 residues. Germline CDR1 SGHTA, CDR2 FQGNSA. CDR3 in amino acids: CASSLGRAYGYTF. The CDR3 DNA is TGTGCCAGCAGCTTAGGGAGGGCCTATGGCTACACCTTC.